This TCR beta chain was identified in a study of blood T cell repertoires in COVID-19. Study details: Italy, Spain and the United States were the sources of the convalescent and acute COVID-19 samples. T cells, B-cell-depleted T cells, or PBMCs provided the cDNA or gDNA that served as material.

Original data processing: Reference gene primer amplification in the assay estimated nucleated cell counts. Sequencing used immunoSEQ multiplex PCR; TCRdb keeps in-frame clones, though not all of them. V and J calls and clone size are those listed in that table; D and trimming were worked out from the DNA. The sample carries more than 150,000 clones, approximately 90% recorded once. Looked up from germline, CDR1 is SGHDT and CDR2 is YYEEEE. Deletions cut 2 bases from V and 1 base from J, with 11 bases between. The CDR3 runs to 15 residues. The sample consisted of peripheral blood. The receptor's source is a man aged 65-85 years with active or convalescent COVID-19. The chain uses TRBV5-6 and TRBJ2-3, with D uncertain. The CDR3 loop is CASSLVGQGTDTQYF. The CDR3 DNA follows: TGTGCCAGCAGCTTAGTTGGGCAGGGCACAGATACGCAGTATTTT.